Following are 30 T cell receptor beta chains from one sample sequenced in a study of human T cells and chemical hapten exposure. TCRdb reprocessed the RACE reads via MiXCR and lists one record per CDR3 protein. The data hold 80,000 to 95,000 distinct CDR3 sequences, with approximately 10% observed a single time. The sample's time point: patch test 2, 6 weeks after DPC sensitization. Regarding treatment: therapeutic diphenylcyclopropenone sensitization with weekly scalp DPC. The sample was whole blood, taken in connection with sensitization to the hapten diphenylcyclopropenone (DPC). The source of these receptors is a man aged 35 to 55 with alopecia areata. Some clones in this sample may be carry-over from other donors' samples.

This chain links TRBV28 with TRBJ2-1; no firm D call. With 1 base removed from V and 0 bases from J, the gap between germline ends came to 10 bases. Germline loops: CDR1 MDHEN, CDR2 SYDVKM. CDR3 length: 16 amino acids. The CDR3 here is CASSLYSPSSYNEQFF. The CDR3 coding sequence is TGTGCCAGCAGTTTATATTCCCCGAGCTCCTACAATGAGCAGTTCTTC.

The chain uses TRBV14 and TRBJ2-3, with TRBD2 matching 8 bases. The V and J ends lost 3 bases and 8 bases, in that order; junction bases with no gene match: 10. Germline-derived CDR1 and CDR2 are SGHDN and FVKESK. CDR3 size: 15 residues. The CDR3 nucleotides read TGTGCCAGCAGCCAGGCAACGGGAGGGTCACTTACGCAGTATTTT. Translation gives CASSQATGGSLTQYF.

J is TRBJ2-3 and V is TRBV7-6, with TRBD1 matching 7 bases. After removal of 1 base from V and 2 bases from J, the junction contained 6 bases not matched to a gene. This CDR3 comprises 16 residues. From germline, CDR1 is SGHVS and CDR2 FNYEAQ. As DNA, the CDR3 is TGTGCCAGCAGCTTAGGGACAGGCTCTTCCACAGATACGCAGTATTTT. This sequence encodes CASSLGTGSSTDTQYF.

This chain connects TRBV3-1 to TRBJ2-1; 11 bases are a match to TRBD2. Germline V lookup: CDR1 LGHDT, CDR2 YNNKEL (reference sequence). The CDR3 loop spans 16 amino acids. The trim removed 0 bases at V and 11 bases at J, leaving 9 bases unmatched. CDR3 region: CASSQEGGLAVEKQFF. The CDR3 DNA reads as TGTGCCAGCAGCCAAGAGGGGGGACTAGCGGTAGAGAAGCAGTTCTTC.

The chain recombines TRBV3-1 with TRBJ2-2, with no clear D. The CDR3 is 12 residues long. Germline assignment: CDR1 LGHDT and CDR2 YNNKEL (reference sequence). V was pared by 2 bases and J by 7 bases, with 5 bases between. In DNA form, the CDR3 reads TGTGCCAGCAGCCAAAGTGGCGGGGAGCTGTTTTTT. Translated, it gives CASSQSGGELFF.

The chain employs TRBV9 and TRBJ2-3; TRBD2 is a possible D gene (5 bases). The CDR3 extends over 17 amino acids. Trimming pared 0 bases from V and 0 bases from J, leaving 14 bases between. Germline V gene data show CDR1 as SGDLS and CDR2 as YYNGEE. DNA for the CDR3: TGTGCCAGCAGCGTAGGTTTGGCGGGTCGAAGCACAGATACGCAGTATTTT. Amino acids: CASSVGLAGRSTDTQYF.

The genes are TRBV7-2 and TRBJ2-2, with D uncertain. This CDR3 has 20 residues. V was clipped by 2 bases and J by 1 base, with 23 bases between them. CDR1 SGHTA and CDR2 FQGNSA come from the germline V gene. The CDR3 DNA is TGTGCCAGCAGCTTAATCCGATTTCGCACATCGGACGGGAACACCGGGGAGCTGTTTTTT. Amino acid sequence: CASSLIRFRTSDGNTGELFF.

The rearrangement uses TRBV6-5 and TRBJ2-1; 15 bases align to TRBD2. The junction had 1 base not matched to a gene; V was cut back by 6 bases and J by 7 bases. Germline CDR1 and CDR2: MNHEY and SVGAGI. The CDR3 is 14 residues long. This CDR3 is CASRGTSGRNEQFF. For the CDR3, the DNA is TGTGCCAGCAGAGGGACTAGCGGGAGGAATGAGCAGTTCTTC.

The chain links TRBV7-2 to TRBJ2-5, with D possibly matching TRBD2 (5 bases). CDR1 is SGHTA, CDR2 FQGNSA, per germline. The CDR3 loop spans 15 amino acids. Trimming removed 3 bases at V and 2 bases at J, with 13 bases between. In DNA form, the CDR3 reads TGTGCCAGCAGCTTGAACGGGAATTTACAAGAGACCCAGTACTTC. This gives the protein CASSLNGNLQETQYF.

V and J are TRBV11-1 and TRBJ2-3; 7 bases match TRBD2. The CDR3 length is 16 residues. V shed 2 bases and J 6 bases; nucleotides not matched to a gene: 11. Germline lookup yields CDR1 SGHAT and CDR2 FQDESV (reference sequence). CDR3 bases: TGTGCCAGCAGCTTAAGGTCTCGGGAGGTCATGGATACGCAGTATTTT. Amino acid sequence: CASSLRSREVMDTQYF.

Worth noting for this clonotype: A much larger clone differs by one base, so this may be a read error. The chain has TRBV6-5 and TRBJ2-7; possibly TRBD2 for D (5 bases). Germline V lookup: CDR1 MNHEY, CDR2 SVGAGI. CDR3 length equals 14 residues. V dropped 6 bases and J dropped 1 base, with 13 bases sitting between them. The CDR3 spells CASRLCGRSYEQYV. The CDR3 DNA sequence: TGTGCCAGCAGGTTATGCGGGCGTTCCTACGAGCAGTACGTC.

This clonotype occurred a few times. The chain is built from TRBV25-1 and TRBJ2-6, with unresolved D. Per germline, CDR1 MGHDK and CDR2 SYGVNS. V dropped 5 bases and J dropped 2 bases, with 10 bases sitting between them. The CDR3 spans 15 residues. The CDR3 spells CASSSPGAGANVLTF. CDR3 DNA sequence: TGTGCCAGCAGTAGCCCCGGAGCTGGGGCCAACGTCCTGACTTTC.

This clonotype was observed a few times. CDR3 sequence: CASSLVSGQDAEQYF. DNA of the CDR3: TGTGCCAGCAGCTTAGTTTCCGGACAGGACGCGGAGCAGTACTTC. The chain has TRBV13 and TRBJ2-7, with 7 bases matching TRBD1. V lost 1 base to trimming and J lost 7 bases; unmatched junction nucleotides: 10. The CDR3 is 15 amino acids. CDR1 is PRHDT, CDR2 FYEKMQ, per germline (reference sequence).

This clonotype was found many times. V and J are TRBV7-2 and TRBJ1-5; weak D call: TRBD1 (5 bases). From germline, CDR1 is SGHTA and CDR2 FQGNSA. V was clipped by 5 bases and J by 6 bases, with 8 bases between them. The CDR3 has 12 amino acids. The DNA of the CDR3 is TGTGCCAGCAGCAGCGGGGGTCAGCCCCAGCATTTT. Protein sequence: CASSSGGQPQHF.

CDR3 sequence: CASSGDALAKNIQYF. The DNA of the CDR3 is TGTGCCAGCAGTGGGGACGCGCTGGCCAAAAACATTCAGTACTTC. This chain uses TRBV28 with TRBJ2-4, with D perhaps assigned TRBD1 or TRBD2 (5 bases each). There are 15 residues in the CDR3. With 5 bases removed from V and 1 base from J, the gap between germline ends came to 12 bases. Germline lookup yields CDR1 MDHEN and CDR2 SYDVKM.

The table lists this clonotype with a few counts. This chain's CDR3 is CASNPNTEAFF. CDR3 sequence (DNA): TGTGCCAGCAACCCGAACACTGAAGCTTTCTTT. The chain has TRBV11-2 and TRBJ1-1; D is undetermined. CDR1 and CDR2 (germline): SGHAT, FQNNGV. CDR3 length: 11 amino acids. Trimming cost V 7 bases and J 1 base, with 4 bases left between them.

J is TRBJ2-7 and V is TRBV7-9, with D tentatively TRBD2 (6 bases). The CDR3 covers 16 residues. Germline CDR1 SEHNR, CDR2 FQNEAQ (reference sequence). Trimming took 1 base from V and 3 from J, leaving 16 bases between them. The chain's CDR3 is CASSLGSGGLHYEQYF. CDR3 nucleotides: TGTGCCAGCAGCTTAGGGTCCGGAGGGCTACACTACGAGCAGTACTTC.

In its sample, this clonotype was seen a few times. The J gene is TRBJ2-3, the V gene TRBV20-1; no reliable D call. V was pared by 6 bases and J by 3 bases, with 7 bases between. The CDR3 covers 11 residues. Per germline, CDR1 DFQATT and CDR2 SNEGSKA (reference sequence). The CDR3 region has the DNA TGCAGTGCGAGAAGGACAGATACGCAGTATTTT. The encoded protein is CSARRTDTQYF.

In this sample, this clonotype turned up a few times. The chain has TRBV28 and TRBJ2-7; 8 nucleotides line up with TRBD2. The CDR3 covers 15 residues. The germline V gene has CDR1 MDHEN and CDR2 SYDVKM. V shed 4 bases, J shed 4 bases, and the junction held 9 bases outside the gene matches. The chain's CDR3 is CASSSPGTSLYEQYF. CDR3 sequence (DNA): TGTGCCAGCAGTTCCCCCGGGACTAGTCTTTACGAGCAGTACTTC.

The chain couples TRBV30 to TRBJ1-1, with TRBD1 matching 8 bases. V lost 2 bases to trimming and J lost 6 bases; unmatched junction nucleotides: 8. The CDR3 covers 14 residues. Germline V gene data show CDR1 as GTSNPN and CDR2 as SVGIG (reference sequence). The CDR3 loop reads CAWSSGGQVSEAFF. CDR3 nucleotide sequence: TGTGCCTGGAGTTCGGGGGGACAGGTGTCTGAAGCTTTCTTT.

Comments on this clonotype: Compared with germline, one end of the junction differs, possibly owing to a read error. The chain combines TRBV4-1 with TRBJ2-1; 8 bases are shared with TRBD2. Germline CDR1 MGHRA, CDR2 YSYEKL. The CDR3 extends over 20 amino acids. The CDR3 is CTSSPKSPPARSGSSYEQFF. CDR3 bases: TGCACCAGCAGCCCCAAAAGCCCCCCCGCGCGGAGCGGGAGTAGTTATGAGCAGTTCTTC.

This clonotype was seen a handful of times. This sequence joins TRBV5-4 and TRBJ1-1, with 8 positions matching TRBD1. V was clipped by 4 bases and J by 3 bases; unmatched bases: 11. The germline gives CDR1 SGHNT, CDR2 YYREEE (reference sequence). This CDR3 spans 16 amino acids. CDR3: CASSVAGGFGDTEAFF. CDR3 nucleotide sequence: TGTGCCAGCAGCGTAGCAGGGGGCTTCGGGGACACTGAAGCTTTCTTT.

The chain is built from TRBV6-1 and TRBJ1-2, with TRBD1 as a possible D gene (5 bases). Trimming left V 0 bases short and J 3 bases short, with 11 bases between. The CDR3 has 15 residues. The germline gives CDR1 MNHNS, CDR2 SASEGT. The CDR3 bases are TGTGCCAGCAGTGAAGCCAGAGGGACGGACTATGGCTACACCTTC. Translation gives CASSEARGTDYGYTF.

There are a few counts of this clonotype. The chain employs TRBV3-1 and TRBJ1-1; D ambiguous. The CDR3 is 12 amino acids. Germline-derived CDR1 and CDR2 are LGHDT and YNNKEL (reference sequence). V gave up 1 base and J gave up 7 bases, with 7 bases separating them. CDR3 residues: CASSQGAGEAFF. The CDR3 DNA is TGTGCCAGCAGCCAAGGTGCGGGTGAAGCTTTCTTT.

In DNA, the CDR3 is TGCGCCAGCAGCTTGGCCGGAGCAGGGGGGAACACTGAAGCTTTCTTT. Translating it yields CASSLAGAGGNTEAFF. The gene calls are TRBV5-1 and TRBJ1-1; TRBD1 aligns across 7 bases. The V segment lost 0 bases and the J segment 1 base; nucleotides outside the gene matches: 6. The germline CDR1 and CDR2 sequences are SGHRS and YFSETQ. The CDR3 is 16 amino acids.

The chain employs TRBV28 and TRBJ1-5; perhaps TRBD1 as D (6 bases). CDR3 length: 16 amino acids. The germline V and J ends were trimmed by 2 bases and 7 bases, with 18 bases remaining between them. CDR1 is MDHEN, CDR2 SYDVKM, per germline. Here the CDR3 DNA reads TGTGCCAGCAGTTTACGGGGAAGGGGGTTCAAGCAGCCCCAGCATTTT. Amino acid sequence: CASSLRGRGFKQPQHF.

This sequence joins TRBV7-6 and TRBJ2-1; 11 bases agree with TRBD2. Germline trimming cut 4 bases from V and 6 bases from J; bases unmatched to any gene: 17. Germline CDR1 is SGHVS and CDR2 is FNYEAQ. The CDR3 runs to 19 residues. The CDR3, as DNA: TGTGCCAGCAGCTCGTCTAGCGGGAGGCTTTGGGGGGCGAGCAATGAGCAGTTCTTC. This sequence encodes CASSSSSGRLWGASNEQFF.

This clonotype was detected a few times. The rearrangement uses TRBV12-3 or TRBV12-4 and TRBJ1-1; no clear D. This CDR3 is 14 amino acids long. Trimming took 3 bases from V and 0 from J, leaving 8 bases between them. The CDR3 sequence: CASSLGNMNTEAFF. CDR3 nucleotides: TGTGCCAGCAGTTTGGGCAACATGAACACTGAAGCTTTCTTT.

This rearrangement joins TRBV10-3 to TRBJ2-5; no reliable D call. The V gene lost 6 bases and the J gene lost 1 base, with 15 bases spanning the gap. The CDR3 runs to 15 residues. Germline V gene lookup returns CDR1 ENHRY and CDR2 SYGVKD. The CDR3 DNA sequence: TGTGCCATCAGCCCCATCCAGAGCGCCCAAGAGACCCAGTACTTC. The encoded protein is CAISPIQSAQETQYF.

This clonotype was counted only a few times. The V gene is TRBV7-2, the J gene TRBJ2-5; the D gene is possibly TRBD1 (6 bases). The CDR3 has 13 amino acids. Deletions cut 3 bases from V and 5 bases from J, with 10 bases between. Germline assignment: CDR1 SGHTA and CDR2 FQGNSA. CDR3 bases: TGTGCCAGCAGCTTCAAGGGGGTGGAGACCCAGTACTTC. This gives the protein CASSFKGVETQYF.